This T cell receptor (beta chain) was sequenced for a study of blood T cell repertoires in COVID-19. There are 15 residues in the CDR3. CDR1 and CDR2 (germline): WNHNN, SYGVQD (reference sequence). V gave up 0 bases and J gave up 0 bases, with 8 bases separating them. Authors' analysis steps: Reference gene primer amplification gave nucleated cell count estimates. Clones were read by immunoSEQ multiplex PCR, and TCRdb kept only the in-frame ones, dropping some. V and J calls and clone size are those listed in that table; D and trimming were worked out from the DNA. Of approximately 12,000 clones in the sample, approximately 80% were seen once.

This clonotype originated in a man of 80 years or more with acute or convalescent COVID-19. The material sequenced was peripheral blood. The gene calls are TRBV10-1 and TRBJ1-2; D gene unclear. The CDR3: CASSESSPANYGYTF. In DNA, the CDR3 is TGCGCCAGCAGTGAGTCTTCGCCAGCTAACTATGGCTACACCTTC.